The 25 T cell receptor beta chains given below trace back to one sample, sequenced in a study of T cells in women clearing cervical HPV infection. Profiled with immunoSEQ multiplex PCR; TCRdb holds only in-frame clones, not every one. This sample's table has tens of thousands of clones. The material sequenced was blood buffy coat. The receptors shown here come from a woman between 18 and 69 years old with a cervical HPV16 infection that either progressed to CIN3+ or cleared (not recorded which).

Remarks on this clone: The CDR3 extends 3 residues past the end of the read, so its final part is completed from the germline J gene. This chain connects TRBV7-6 to TRBJ1-2, with D unclear. Per germline, CDR1 SGHVS and CDR2 FNYEAQ. The CDR3 covers 14 residues. The CDR3 loop is CASSLVAGEEGYTF. The sequenced CDR3 bases are TGTGCCAGCAGCTTAGTGGCAGGCGAAGAGGGC. Full variable domain (missing parts from reference TRBV7-6 and TRBJ1-2): GAGVSQSPRYKVTKRGQDVALRCDPISGHVSLYWYRQALGQGPEFLTYFNYEAQQDKSGLPNDRFSAERPEGSISTLTIQRTEQRDSAMYRCASSLVAGEEGYTFGSGTRLTVV.

To note about this clone: The read finishes 3 residues shy of the CDR3 end, and the germline J gene is used to complete it. The J gene is TRBJ2-1, the V gene TRBV6-2 or TRBV6-3; 10 nucleotides match TRBD1. J gave up 6 bases and V 6 bases, and 2 bases lay outside the gene matches. The CDR3 runs 13 residues. Per germline, CDR1 MNHEY and CDR2 SVGEGT. The covered CDR3 bases are TGTGCCAGCAGCCGACAGGGGGCCAATGAG. Residues: CASSRQGANE. The entire CDR3 protein is CASSRQGANEQFF.

Regarding this clone: The CDR3 extends 3 residues past the end of the read, so its final part is completed from the germline J gene. The rearrangement joins TRBV20-1 to TRBJ2-1; D may be TRBD1 (5 bases). V lost 6 bases to trimming and J lost 3 bases, with 9 bases between them. CDR3 length: 12 residues. Germline V gene lookup returns CDR1 DFQATT and CDR2 SNEGSKA (reference sequence). CDR3 sequence reads: CSAGRGYNEQFF. The CDR3 bases that were read are TGCAGTGCGGGTAGGGGCTACAATGAG.

Of note for this clone: The CDR3 goes on 3 residues after the read ends, and that part is filled in from the germline J gene. The chain has TRBV7-6 and TRBJ2-5; 10 bases line up with TRBD2. Losses at the gene ends were 5 bases for V and 5 bases for J; bases not matched to a gene: 5. This CDR3 region has 14 residues. Germline CDR1 is SGHVS and CDR2 is FNYEAQ. CDR3 DNA (partial): TGTGCCAGCAGCCGGACTAGCGGATGGGAGACC. It yields the protein CASSRTSGWET. The whole CDR3 protein is CASSRTSGWETQYF. The full variable domain, completed using reference TRBV7-6 and TRBJ2-5, is GAGVSQSPRYKVTKRGQDVALRCDPISGHVSLYWYRQALGQGPEFLTYFNYEAQQDKSGLPNDRFSAERPEGSISTLTIQRTEQRDSAMYRCASSRTSGWETQYFGPGTRLLVL.

CDR3 bases read: TGTGCCAGCAGCCAATTATTCGGGACTCGGAACACCGGGGAG. This sequence encodes CASSQLFGTRNTGE. The CDR3 reads in full as CASSQLFGTRNTGELFF. The chain carries TRBV4-2 and TRBJ2-2; tentative D call: TRBD2 (6 bases). Read sequence stops 3 residues before the CDR3 end, and the germline J gene provides the missing end. This CDR3 contains 17 residues. In germline, CDR1 is LGHNA, CDR2 YNFKEQ. Trimming took 2 bases from V and 1 from J, leaving 14 bases between them.

Concerning this clone itself: The CDR3 end falls 3 residues outside the read, so it is completed with the germline J gene. The chain links TRBV19 to TRBJ2-4; 9 positions match TRBD2. In germline, CDR1 is LNHDA, CDR2 SQIVND (reference sequence). This CDR3 has 14 amino acids. The CDR3 bases that were read are TGTGCCAGTAGTATATCGAGCGGGGGGTATGGT. It translates to CASSISSGGYG. The whole CDR3 sequence reads CASSISSGGYGQYF.

Details on this clone: Coverage ceases 3 residues before the CDR3 finishes, and the germline J gene fills in the end. The rearrangement joins TRBV19 to TRBJ2-5, with D possibly TRBD2 on 6 matching bases. The CDR3 totals 13 residues. Germline V gives CDR1 LNHDA, CDR2 SQIVND (reference sequence). V was trimmed by 3 bases and J by 5 bases, leaving 10 bases between them. CDR3 sequence reads: CASSMAGYETQYF. The sequenced part of the CDR3 DNA is TGTGCCAGTAGTATGGCGGGGTACGAGACC.

Details on this clone: The read gets to within 3 residues of the CDR3 end, and the germline J gene fills in the rest. The chain uses TRBV12-3 or TRBV12-4 and TRBJ1-1; D is possibly TRBD1 (5 bases). Trimming removed 6 bases from V and 1 base from J, with 9 bases in between. The CDR3 spans 13 residues. The covered CDR3 bases are TGTGCCAGCAGGCTGACAGAGAACACTGAA. Amino acid sequence: CASRLTENTE. The entire CDR3 protein is CASRLTENTEAFF.

Of note for this clone: The junction shows a germline mismatch at one end, possibly a read error. CDR3 sequence: CASSLATSTGLYDYTF. Partial CDR3 DNA: TGTGCCAGCAGCTTAGCCACCTCGACAGGGTTATATGAC. The chain combines TRBV7-2 with TRBJ1-2; 7 positions match TRBD1. The observed sequence ends 3 residues before the CDR3 terminus, with the missing tail filled in from the germline J gene. Germline CDR1 and CDR2: SGHTA and FQGNSA. There are 16 residues in the CDR3.

As to this clone: Read data end 3 residues before the CDR3 end; the end is taken from the germline J gene. This sequence joins TRBV7-7 and TRBJ2-3; D is undetermined. There are 15 residues in the CDR3. From germline, CDR1 is SSHAT and CDR2 FNYEAQ (reference sequence). CDR3 DNA, as far as it was read: TGTGCCAGCAGCTTAGGGCGGCGATCGGAAGAGACG. Its translation is CASSLGRRSEET. The entire CDR3 is CASSLGRRSEETQYF.

The CDR3 DNA, read in part, is TGTGCCAGCTCAGGGGGCAGGTCCGGACAGCCG. Translated: CASSGGRSGQP. The whole CDR3 protein reads CASSGGRSGQPQYF. This sequence joins TRBV18 and TRBJ2-3; the D gene is possibly TRBD1 (6 bases). The read ends 3 residues before the CDR3 terminus; that terminus is restored from the germline J gene. This CDR3 comprises 14 residues. Germline V gene sequence: CDR1 KGHSH, CDR2 LQKENI.

To note about this clone: The read gets to within 3 residues of the CDR3 end, and the germline J gene fills in the rest. The chain uses TRBV18 and TRBJ2-2; tentative D call: TRBD2 (6 bases). V was cut by 3 bases and J by 6 bases, with 14 bases left in between. The CDR3 is 15 residues long. From germline, CDR1 is KGHSH and CDR2 LQKENI. The CDR3 reads CASSPEVAASGELFF. Incomplete CDR3 DNA: TGTGCCAGCTCACCCGAGGTAGCGGCTTCCGGGGAG.

Concerning this clone itself: The sequenced fragment ends 3 residues before the CDR3 boundary, so the rest is inferred from the germline J gene. This chain connects TRBV11-2 to TRBJ2-1, with D unclear. Trimming removed 4 bases at V and 6 bases at J, with 16 bases between. The length of the CDR3 is 15 residues. Germline values: CDR1 SGHAT, CDR2 FQNNGV. The chain's CDR3 is CASSSLTRMGNEQFF. The DNA read from the CDR3 is TGTGCCAGCAGCTCCCTGACGCGGATGGGCAATGAG.

Comments on this clone: The read halts 3 residues ahead of the CDR3 end, with the missing end drawn from the germline J gene. This sequence joins TRBV6-2 or TRBV6-3 and TRBJ2-3; D uncertain. This CDR3 has 14 residues. V was shortened by 2 bases and J by 6 bases, with 12 bases between the two germline ends. Looked up from germline, CDR1 is MNHEY and CDR2 is SVGEGT. The CDR3 reads CASSYPSTRDTQYF. The DNA read from the CDR3 is TGTGCCAGCAGTTACCCCTCTACGCGGGATACG.

Turning to this clone: The read is 3 residues too short to cover the CDR3 end, so that end is filled in from the germline J gene. V is TRBV5-1 and J is TRBJ2-5; D is uncertain. V was cut by 5 bases and J by 5 bases, with 16 bases left in between. From germline, CDR1 is SGHRS and CDR2 YFSETQ. The CDR3 sequence is 14 residues long. The part of the CDR3 DNA that was read is TGCGCCAGCAGTCCAGGCGCCCTGAGGGAGACC. As protein: CASSPGALRET. In full, the CDR3 is CASSPGALRETQYF.

Of note for this clone: The read ends 3 residues shy of where the CDR3 ends; the end is completed using the germline J gene. The chain links TRBV19 to TRBJ2-2, with no clear D. CDR3 length: 13 residues. The germline V gene has CDR1 LNHDA and CDR2 SQIVND (reference sequence). CDR3 DNA, as far as it was read: TGTGCCAGTAGTATAGCGGGTACCGAAAAG. Translation gives CASSIAGTEK. The whole CDR3 protein is CASSIAGTEKLFF.

Comments on this clone: From the germline J gene comes the end of the CDR3, since the read stops 3 residues before it. V gene TRBV6-2 or TRBV6-3 combines with J gene TRBJ1-5, with 8 positions matching TRBD1. Germline-derived CDR1 and CDR2 are MNHEY and SVGEGT. The CDR3 length is 13 residues. J lost 9 bases, V lost 5 bases, and 6 bases had no gene match. The CDR3 here is CASSGQGLGPQHF. The part of the CDR3 DNA that was read is TGTGCCAGCAGTGGACAGGGTCTTGGGCCC.

CDR3 in amino acids: CASRTRGGPHNEQFF. The sequenced part of the CDR3 DNA is TGTGCCAGCAGGACCAGGGGTGGGCCTCACAATGAG. The genes are TRBV12-3 or TRBV12-4 and TRBJ2-1; TRBD1 might be the D (6 bases). The read comes to an end 3 residues before the CDR3 does, leaving the germline J gene to fill in the end. There are 15 residues in the CDR3. V dropped 6 bases and J dropped 5 bases, with 17 bases sitting between them.

Of note for this clone: The missing CDR3 end, 3 residues past where the read stops, is filled in from the germline J gene. Other DNA sequences in this sample translate to the same CDR3. This chain links TRBV4-2 with TRBJ2-5; D may be TRBD1 (5 bases). The CDR3 is made up of 17 amino acids. V was pared by 4 bases and J by 2 bases, with 20 bases between. From germline, CDR1 is LGHNA and CDR2 YNFKEQ. CDR3 bases read: TGTGCCAGCAGCCTCTCCGTGTTAGGGGCTCGACAAGAGACC. It is translated as CASSLSVLGARQET. The complete CDR3 protein is CASSLSVLGARQETQYF.

With regard to this clone: The CDR3 is cut off 3 residues early in the read; its end comes from the germline J gene. V gene TRBV2 combines with J gene TRBJ2-7; D call uncertain. CDR3 size: 14 residues. The V end was cut by 2 bases, the J end by 2 bases, with 10 bases between. Per germline, CDR1 SNHLY and CDR2 FYNNEI. Here the CDR3 reads CASSELGAAYEQYF. CDR3 DNA, as far as it was read: TGTGCCAGCAGTGAACTGGGCGCCGCCTACGAG.

Regarding this clone: The read gets to within 3 residues of the CDR3 end, and the germline J gene fills in the rest. The V and J genes are TRBV18 and TRBJ2-2, with D hard to call. V dropped 3 bases and J dropped 1 base, with 12 bases sitting between them. The CDR3 totals 16 residues. Germline V gene sequence: CDR1 KGHSH, CDR2 LQKENI. CDR3 protein: CASSPFDIRNTGELFF. The covered CDR3 bases are TGTGCCAGCTCACCGTTCGACATACGGAACACCGGGGAG.

On this clone itself: The CDR3 end is not reached by the read, which stops 3 residues before it; the germline J gene fills it in. This sequence joins TRBV7-2 and TRBJ2-2; maybe TRBD1 (6 bases). V was clipped by 5 bases and J by 1 base, with 11 bases between them. The CDR3 sequence is 15 residues long. Germline CDR1 SGHTA, CDR2 FQGNSA. CDR3 DNA, as far as it was read: TGTGCCAGCAGCGTCCGGGACAAGAACACCGGGGAG. Protein product: CASSVRDKNTGE. The whole CDR3 sequence reads CASSVRDKNTGELFF. Full variable domain (missing parts from reference TRBV7-2 and TRBJ2-2): GAGVSQSPSNKVTEKGKDVELRCDPISGHTALYWYRQSLGQGLEFLIYFQGNSAPDKSGLPSDRFSAERTGGSVSTLTIQRTQQEDSAVYLCASSVRDKNTGELFFGEGSRLTVL.

On this clone itself: From the germline J gene comes the end of the CDR3, since the read stops 3 residues before it. The gene calls are TRBV2 and TRBJ1-6; D remains ambiguous. CDR1 is SNHLY, CDR2 FYNNEI, per germline. V was clipped by 1 base and J by 7 bases, with 8 bases between them. The CDR3 totals 14 residues. The covered CDR3 bases are TGTGCCAGCAGTGAAGACATTTCCAATTCACCC. The encoded protein is CASSEDISNSP. The entire CDR3 is CASSEDISNSPLHF.

CDR3 region: CASSSDSGNEQFF. The part of the CDR3 DNA that was read is TGTGCCAGCAGCTCGGACAGTGGGAATGAG. The chain combines TRBV7-9 with TRBJ2-1, with D tentatively TRBD1 (6 bases). The read finishes 3 residues shy of the CDR3 end, and the germline J gene is used to complete it. The CDR3 spans 13 residues. Germline values: CDR1 SEHNR, CDR2 FQNEAQ (reference sequence). Trimming shortened V by 4 bases and J by 7 bases, and 11 bases separated the two germline ends.

Worth noting for this clone: The missing CDR3 end, 3 residues past where the read stops, is filled in from the germline J gene. This sample includes further DNA sequences coding for the same CDR3. The chain joins TRBV5-6 to TRBJ1-3; TRBD1 matches at 7 bases. CDR1 is SGHDT, CDR2 YYEEEE, per germline. The V and J ends lost 0 bases and 8 bases, in that order; junction bases with no gene match: 5. The CDR3 contains 14 residues. Partial CDR3 DNA: TGTGCCAGCAGCTTGGAGGGGGCAGCGTACACC. It specifies CASSLEGAAYT. The whole CDR3 sequence reads CASSLEGAAYTIYF. The full variable domain, with the rest looked up from reference TRBV5-6 and TRBJ1-3, is DAGVTQSPTHLIKTRGQQVTLRCSPKSGHDTVSWYQQALGQGPQFIFQYYEEEERQRGNFPDRFSGHQFPNYSSELNVNALLLGDSALYLCASSLEGAAYTIYFGEGSWLTVV.